Here is one TCR beta chain with its context. Produced via immunoSEQ multiplex PCR; TCRdb's table is partial and in-frame only. The repertoire has under 600,000 clones, 80% to 90% of them found once; the top ten carry 1.7%. Treatment here: 19 received Ad26.COV2.S at low or high dose, single or two shots; 5 received placebo; per-sample allocation not given. Sampling occurred on day 63 after the first vaccine or placebo injection. This sample was taken from a study of Ad26.COV2.S vaccination and SARS-CoV-2 variants. CDR1 SGHAT and CDR2 FQNNGV come from the germline V gene. This CDR3 has 19 amino acids. After removal of 5 bases from V and 0 bases from J, the junction contained 10 bases not matched to a gene.

The clonotype originates from a person between 18 and 65 years old who received the Ad26.COV2.S COVID-19 vaccine or a placebo. V is TRBV11-2 and J is TRBJ2-3; 14 nucleotides align to TRBD2. This sample comprised peripheral blood, obtained in a trial of Ad26.COV2.S vaccine versus placebo. Written as DNA, the CDR3 is TGTGCCAGCAGCAAACCACGGACTAGCGGGGGGACTAGCACAGATACGCAGTATTTT. Protein sequence: CASSKPRTSGGTSTDTQYF.